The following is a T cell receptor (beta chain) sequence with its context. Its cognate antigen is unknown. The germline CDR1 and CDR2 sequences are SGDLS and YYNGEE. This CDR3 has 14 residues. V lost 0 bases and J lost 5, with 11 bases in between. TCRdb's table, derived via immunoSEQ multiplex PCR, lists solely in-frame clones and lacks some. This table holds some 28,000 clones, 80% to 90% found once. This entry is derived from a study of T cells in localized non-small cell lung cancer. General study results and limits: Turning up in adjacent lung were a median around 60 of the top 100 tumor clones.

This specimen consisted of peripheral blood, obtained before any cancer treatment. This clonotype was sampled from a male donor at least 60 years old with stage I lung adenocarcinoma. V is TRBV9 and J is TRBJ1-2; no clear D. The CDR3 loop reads CASSVDGVLYGYTF. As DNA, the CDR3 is TGTGCCAGCAGCGTAGACGGGGTGTTATATGGCTACACCTTC.